This passage covers 28 T cell receptor beta chains from one sample sequenced in a study of shared clonotypes between healthy human individuals. Here immunoSEQ multiplex PCR was the method, and the copy in TCRdb shows in-frame clones only, minus some. This table holds about 660,000 clones, approximately 79% found once. The sample taken for sequencing was memory CD4+ T cells sorted from blood. Subset: CD45RA-negative fraction. These receptors were obtained from a woman in her thirties in good health.

The chain is built from TRBV9 and TRBJ2-7, with 11 bases matching TRBD2. CDR1 is SGDLS, CDR2 YYNGEE, per germline. The CDR3 consists of 15 residues. V shed 0 bases, J shed 7 bases, and the junction held 6 bases outside the gene matches. This CDR3 is CASSVDSGRAREQYF. The CDR3, as DNA: TGTGCCAGCAGCGTAGATAGCGGGAGGGCCCGAGAGCAGTACTTC. Drawing the rest from reference TRBV9 and TRBJ2-7, the complete variable domain is DSGVTQTPKHLITATGQRVTLRCSPRSGDLSVYWYQQSLDQGLQFLIQYYNGEERAKGNILERFSAQQFPDLHSELNLSSLELGDSALYFCASSVDSGRAREQYFGPGTRLTVT.

V gene TRBV19 combines with J gene TRBJ1-2, with D uncertain. The ends were cut back, 6 bases at V and 1 base at J, with 12 bases in the middle. This CDR3 comprises 14 residues. Per germline, CDR1 LNHDA and CDR2 SQIVND (reference sequence). CDR3: CASRPFGVNYGYTF. DNA of the CDR3: TGTGCCAGTAGGCCGTTCGGGGTTAACTATGGCTACACCTTC.

This clone occurred a few times. This same CDR3 is encoded by further DNA sequences in the sample. The chain couples TRBV5-1 to TRBJ2-1, with 7 bases matching TRBD1. In germline, CDR1 is SGHRS, CDR2 YFSETQ. This CDR3 has 15 residues. V gave up 4 bases and J gave up 0 bases; unmatched junction bases: 4. CDR3 protein: CASSRDSGSYNEQFF. CDR3 DNA: TGCGCCAGCAGCCGGGACAGTGGCTCCTACAATGAGCAGTTCTTC.

The genes are TRBV18 and TRBJ2-7; the match to TRBD1 covers 11 bases. With V trimmed by 2 bases and J by 0 bases, 3 bases remained unmatched. The V gene's germline CDR1 is KGHSH and CDR2 LQKENI. CDR3 length: 16 residues. The CDR3 reads CASSPTGTGGSYEQYF. CDR3 bases: TGTGCCAGCTCACCAACCGGGACAGGGGGCTCCTACGAGCAGTACTTC.

This sequence joins TRBV9 and TRBJ1-4; D might be TRBD1 (5 bases). This CDR3 comprises 16 residues. V lost 4 bases, J lost 5 bases, and 18 bases lay in between. CDR1 is SGDLS, CDR2 YYNGEE, per germline. The CDR3 loop is CASSTTTVAENEKLFF. The CDR3 bases are TGTGCCAGCAGCACCACGACAGTGGCCGAAAATGAAAAACTGTTTTTT. The full variable domain, completed using reference TRBV9 and TRBJ1-4, is DSGVTQTPKHLITATGQRVTLRCSPRSGDLSVYWYQQSLDQGLQFLIQYYNGEERAKGNILERFSAQQFPDLHSELNLSSLELGDSALYFCASSTTTVAENEKLFFGSGTQLSVL.

This clone was recorded once. The chain joins TRBV5-1 to TRBJ1-5; TRBD1 agrees at 10 bases. The CDR3 length is 15 residues. V lost 4 bases to trimming and J lost 5 bases; unmatched junction nucleotides: 6. Germline CDR1 and CDR2: SGHRS and YFSETQ. The CDR3 sequence: CASSPGTGDDQPQHF. CDR3 DNA: TGCGCCAGCAGCCCAGGGACAGGGGACGATCAGCCCCAGCATTTT.

Ten or more counts support this clone. The chain carries TRBV6-5 and TRBJ2-1, with 8 bases matching TRBD2. This CDR3 region has 15 residues. The junction had 6 bases not matched to a gene; V was cut back by 4 bases and J by 4 bases. Germline loops: CDR1 MNHEY, CDR2 SVGAGI. Here the CDR3 reads CASSLGAGAYNEQFF. CDR3 bases: TGTGCCAGCAGTTTAGGAGCGGGGGCTTACAATGAGCAGTTCTTC.

This clone turned up a few times. V and J are TRBV7-7 and TRBJ2-1; 8 nucleotides line up with TRBD1. The CDR3 length is 13 residues. V was pared by 3 bases and J by 7 bases, with 2 bases of the junction left unmatched. Germline V gene sequence: CDR1 SSHAT, CDR2 FNYEAQ (reference sequence). CDR3 amino acids: CASSLDRENEQFF. The CDR3 nucleotides read TGTGCCAGCAGCTTGGACAGGGAGAATGAGCAGTTCTTC. Based on the CDR3 plus reference TRBV7-7 and TRBJ2-1, the full variable domain is GAGVSQSPRYKVTKRGQDVTLRCDPISSHATLYWYQQALGQGPEFLTYFNYEAQPDKSGLPSDRFSAERPEGSISTLTIQRTEQRDSAMYRCASSLDRENEQFFGPGTRLTVL.

V and J are TRBV5-1 and TRBJ2-1; D is uncertain. The germline gives CDR1 SGHRS, CDR2 YFSETQ. The CDR3 sequence is 13 residues long. V gave up 0 bases and J gave up 10 bases, with 11 bases separating them. DNA of the CDR3: TGCGCCAGCAGCTTGGACCCTTCTGGGGAGCAGTTCTTC. This gives the protein CASSLDPSGEQFF.

The CDR3 coding sequence is TGCGCCAGCAGCTGGGGGACTAGCGGCCAAGAGACCCAGTACTTC. Translation: CASSWGTSGQETQYF. The V gene is TRBV5-1, the J gene TRBJ2-5; 11 positions match TRBD2. Trimming removed 3 bases from V and 1 base from J; junction bases left unmatched: 2. The germline gives CDR1 SGHRS, CDR2 YFSETQ. The CDR3 spans 15 residues.

The V and J genes are TRBV7-2 and TRBJ2-5; either TRBD1 or TRBD2 may fit D (5 bases each). From germline, CDR1 is SGHTA and CDR2 FQGNSA. The V gene lost 6 bases and the J gene lost 1 base, with 12 bases spanning the gap. The length of the CDR3 is 14 residues. This CDR3 is CASSSGQAQETQYF. The CDR3 coding sequence is TGTGCCAGCAGTTCGGGGCAGGCCCAAGAGACCCAGTACTTC.

This clone has just one count. The V call is TRBV28, the J call TRBJ1-4; 7 bases line up with TRBD1. V dropped 6 bases and J dropped 5; count of bases not matched to a gene: 9. CDR3 length equals 15 residues. Germline V gene sequence: CDR1 MDHEN, CDR2 SYDVKM. The CDR3 loop is CASRPGTDYNEKLFF. As DNA, the CDR3 is TGTGCCAGCAGGCCCGGGACAGATTACAATGAAAAACTGTTTTTT.

V gene TRBV28 combines with J gene TRBJ1-4; D is unresolved. The CDR3 totals 13 residues. The V gene lost 5 bases and the J gene lost 4 bases, with 8 bases spanning the gap. Germline CDR1 and CDR2: MDHEN and SYDVKM. The CDR3 nucleotides are TGTGCCAGCAGTGGGAATAATAATGAAAAACTGTTTTTT. It translates to CASSGNNNEKLFF.

The rearrangement joins TRBV5-4 to TRBJ2-5; 12 positions match TRBD2. Trimming at V came to 0 bases and at J to 0 bases, leaving 0 bases not matched to a gene. This CDR3 comprises 16 residues. Germline V gives CDR1 SGHNT, CDR2 YYREEE (reference sequence). The CDR3 DNA sequence: TGTGCCAGCAGCTTGGGGACTAGCGGGAACCAAGAGACCCAGTACTTC. Translated: CASSLGTSGNQETQYF.

This sequence joins TRBV15 and TRBJ1-2; TRBD1 matches at 9 bases. Trimming took 3 bases from V and 7 from J; bases not matched to a gene: 9. Germline V gene lookup returns CDR1 LNHNV and CDR2 YYDKDF (reference sequence). The CDR3 length is 15 residues. CDR3 loop: CATSRKQGAAGGYTF. The CDR3 coding sequence is TGTGCCACCAGCAGGAAACAGGGGGCGGCGGGTGGCTACACCTTC.

The chain uses TRBV6-6 and TRBJ2-7, with D possibly matching TRBD2 (5 bases). Looked up from germline, CDR1 is MNHNY and CDR2 is SVGAGI (reference sequence). Trimming pared 2 bases from V and 2 bases from J, leaving 10 bases between. There are 14 residues in the CDR3. The CDR3 is CASSYLGATYEQYF. Here the CDR3 DNA reads TGTGCCAGCAGTTACCTGGGAGCCACCTACGAGCAGTACTTC.

The chain uses TRBV2 and TRBJ2-3, with 7 bases fitting TRBD2. Germline assignment: CDR1 SNHLY and CDR2 FYNNEI. After removal of 7 bases from V and 0 bases from J, the junction contained 10 bases not matched to a gene. This CDR3 comprises 16 residues. CDR3 coding DNA: TGTGCCAGCATTCGACTAGCTTGGCCTAGCACAGATACGCAGTATTTT. Protein: CASIRLAWPSTDTQYF. The full variable domain, with the rest looked up from reference TRBV2 and TRBJ2-3, is EPEVTQTPSHQVTQMGQEVILRCVPISNHLYFYWYRQILGQKVEFLVSFYNNEISEKSEIFDDQFSVERPDGSNFTLKIRSTKLEDSAMYFCASIRLAWPSTDTQYFGPGTRLTVL.

A note on this clone: A single base separates this from a much larger clone, so it may be a read error. Distinct nucleotide sequences in the sample also encode this CDR3. CDR3 loop: CASSSWKKANYGYTF. The CDR3 DNA is TGTGCCAGTAGCTCTTGGAAGAAAGCTAACTATGGCTACACCTTC. This chain uses TRBV5-6 with TRBJ1-2, with unresolved D. Germline V gene lookup returns CDR1 SGHDT and CDR2 YYEEEE. This CDR3 region has 15 residues.

To note about this clone: The same CDR3 also results from other DNA sequences found in this sample. This chain connects TRBV28 to TRBJ2-2; D remains ambiguous. Germline V gives CDR1 MDHEN, CDR2 SYDVKM. V was cut by 3 bases and J by 2 bases, with 1 base left in between. This CDR3 spans 12 amino acids. This chain's CDR3 is CASSFNTGELFF. The CDR3 DNA follows: TGTGCCAGCAGTTTCAACACCGGGGAGCTGTTTTTT.

The chain employs TRBV6-6 and TRBJ2-1; the match to TRBD2 covers 10 bases. The CDR3 covers 15 residues. V lost 5 bases to trimming and J lost 1 base; unmatched junction nucleotides: 2. Germline V gives CDR1 MNHNY, CDR2 SVGAGI (reference sequence). The DNA of the CDR3 is TGTGCCAGCAGTACGACTAGCGGGTCCTACAATGAGCAGTTCTTC. Amino acid sequence: CASSTTSGSYNEQFF.

About this clone: A read error is possible here, since a much larger clone lies one base away. In the same sample, other DNA sequences code for this CDR3. This chain uses TRBV5-1 with TRBJ2-1; 8 bases agree with TRBD2. V was clipped by 0 bases and J by 4 bases; unmatched bases: 3. This CDR3 has 15 residues. Germline loops: CDR1 SGHRS, CDR2 YFSETQ. Written as DNA, the CDR3 is TGCGCCAGCAGCTTGGTTAGCGGGGCTTACAATGAGCAGTTCTTC. This gives the protein CASSLVSGAYNEQFF.

The chain recombines TRBV6-1 with TRBJ1-5, with D unclear. Germline CDR1 MNHNS, CDR2 SASEGT. The CDR3 sequence is 14 residues long. V lost 6 bases and J lost 1, with 10 bases in between. CDR3 DNA sequence: TGTGCCAGCAGACTCGGGGTGAGCAATCAGCCCCAGCATTTT. Amino acid sequence: CASRLGVSNQPQHF.

This clone has just a few counts. V gene TRBV28 combines with J gene TRBJ1-3; D is unclear. The V gene lost 6 bases and the J gene lost 0 bases, with 12 bases spanning the gap. Germline-derived CDR1 and CDR2 are MDHEN and SYDVKM. CDR3 size: 15 residues. CDR3 sequence (DNA): TGTGCCAGCAGAAATTACGGCGGCTCTGGAAACACCATATATTTT. This gives the protein CASRNYGGSGNTIYF.

V is TRBV5-1 and J is TRBJ2-7, with 7 bases fitting TRBD2. CDR3 size: 16 residues. V lost 0 bases to trimming and J lost 4 bases; unmatched junction nucleotides: 10. CDR1 SGHRS and CDR2 YFSETQ come from the germline V gene. CDR3 sequence reads: CASSLGEGFLKYEQYF. In DNA, the CDR3 is TGCGCCAGCAGCTTGGGGGAGGGATTCCTCAAATACGAGCAGTACTTC. Full variable domain (missing parts from reference TRBV5-1 and TRBJ2-7): KAGVTQTPRYLIKTRGQQVTLSCSPISGHRSVSWYQQTPGQGLQFLFEYFSETQRNKGNFPGRFSGRQFSNSRSEMNVSTLELGDSALYLCASSLGEGFLKYEQYFGPGTRLTVT.

This clone showed up just a few times. The sample holds other DNA sequences that translate to the same CDR3. This chain links TRBV5-6 with TRBJ2-5; D remains unclear. V was pared by 0 bases and J by 2 bases, with 5 bases between. CDR1 and CDR2 (germline): SGHDT, YYEEEE. The CDR3 is made up of 13 amino acids. In DNA form, the CDR3 reads TGTGCCAGCAGCTTGGTGGGACAAGAGACCCAGTACTTC. Amino acid sequence: CASSLVGQETQYF.

The sample holds many counts of this clone. The chain uses TRBV28 and TRBJ2-5; D might be TRBD1 or TRBD2, each matching 6 bases. V lost 3 bases and J 5 bases, leaving 13 bases between the germline ends. This CDR3 contains 14 residues. Per the germline V gene, CDR1 is MDHEN and CDR2 is SYDVKM. The CDR3 nucleotides read TGTGCCAGCAGTTTCCCGGGGGCGCGGGAGACCCAGTACTTC. It yields the protein CASSFPGARETQYF. The complete variable domain, with remaining parts taken from reference TRBV28 and TRBJ2-5, reads DVKVTQSSRYLVKRTGEKVFLECVQDMDHENMFWYRQDPGLGLRLIYFSYDVKMKEKGDIPEGYSVSREKKERFSLILESASTNQTSMYLCASSFPGARETQYFGPGTRLLVL.

The rearrangement links TRBV5-1 to TRBJ1-1; D possibly corresponds to TRBD1 (5 bases). Trimming shortened V by 3 bases and J by 4 bases, and 13 bases separated the two germline ends. The CDR3 spans 14 residues. The germline gives CDR1 SGHRS, CDR2 YFSETQ. The CDR3 nucleotides read TGCGCCAGCAGCTGGGGGGTCGTCGGCACTGAAGCTTTCTTT. It codes for CASSWGVVGTEAFF.

The chain has TRBV28 and TRBJ2-5; 7 bases are shared with TRBD2. The CDR3 sequence is 12 residues long. Unmatched junction bases numbered 2, after V lost 8 bases and J lost 2 bases. The germline V gene encodes CDR1 MDHEN and CDR2 SYDVKM. DNA for the CDR3: TGTGCCAGCGGGACTACGCAAGAGACCCAGTACTTC. As protein: CASGTTQETQYF.